The text below deals with one T cell receptor (beta chain). Its antigen remains undetermined. The cohort was made up of 666 healthy bone marrow donors. All cohort members were sampled while nominally healthy, although unrecorded immune exposures were likely present. The donor was CMV seronegative and belonged to the group of roughly 330 seronegative cohort members. A peripheral blood sample was collected from each donor, and TCR beta sequencing was performed on peripheral blood mononuclear cells. Genomic DNA was extracted from the blood cell samples with the Qiagen DNeasy Blood Extraction Kit. The CDR1 and CDR2 encoded by the germline V gene are SGHAT and FQNNGV. A distance of 26 bases separates the germline ends of V and J, which lose 5 bases and 3 bases respectively. The cysteine opens and the phenylalanine closes a CDR3 of 18 amino acids. Of the read, only the CDR3 DNA is kept; its 54 bases are in frame from base 1.

This record comes from a study of cytomegalovirus exposure and HLA in healthy donors (TCRdb year 2017). In the study overall: An earlier analysis of roughly 570 of the donors reported approximately 260 Gb of sequence data and around 100 million unique TCR beta sequences obtained from about 200 million T cells. An early release that covered around 590 HLA-typed donors contained approximately 300 gigabases of sequencing data and roughly 84 million unique TCR sequences. Of the roughly 400 genotyped donors, 75% to 85% were placed in the genetic ancestry cluster associated with self-reported Caucasian donors. The aim of the study was to test whether cataloging public T cell receptors could identify signatures of past pathogen exposure. Using immunosequencing, the study profiled T cell repertoires from 666 subjects and related those repertoires to cytomegalovirus serostatus. Along with the approximately 700-subject first cohort, a separate validation cohort of some 130 different subjects was used. High-throughput TCR immunosequencing, statistical association of individual TCRs with disease status, and machine learning were combined to predict cytomegalovirus infection status. A later analysis re-examined previously published TCR beta repertoires from 600 to 700 donors and added high-resolution HLA genotyping to investigate patterns of TCR occurrence. In the later analysis, no new phenotypic data were used to find candidate immune exposures; instead, reliance was placed on TCR beta sequences and their occurrence across donors. An earlier analysis of 587 of the donors applied high-throughput TCR beta sequencing to assess whether each TCR beta V gene segment acted as functional or pseudogenic. Donor age, sex, ethnicity and CMV serostatus were compiled alongside the repertoire data. A later genetic analysis took genome-wide SNP genotypes for about three fifths of the roughly 670 donors and used that subset as a discovery cohort. Every repertoire in the discovery cohort had been generated on one and the same sequencing platform. Both class I and class II loci were covered by HLA typing, at four-digit resolution. Typing coverage differed by locus: A, B, C, DRB1 and DQB1 were typed in roughly 629-630 donors, DQA1 in around 500, DPA1 in around 580, and DPB1 in 400 to 490. Because of strong linkage in the cohort, roughly five DR-DQ haplotypes were treated as single units for association and clustering. Among some 400 genotyped donors of the cohort, an average of roughly 230,000 unique TCR beta nucleotide sequences was sequenced per donor, of which about 19% were non-productive.

Library preparation was by the immunoSEQ multiplex PCR assay. For the multiplex PCR, a mixture combining 60 forward primers for TCR Vbeta segments and 13 reverse primers for TCR Jbeta segments was used. The CDR3 region of rearranged TCR beta genes was amplified from genomic DNA by a multiplex PCR assay. Amplified TCR beta libraries were sequenced as 87-base-pair reads on the Illumina HiSeq System. Processing in the source paper ran as follows. In a later analysis, tens of millions of unique TCR beta chains were counted across the 650 to 750 repertoires, and around 11 million of these chains were shared by at least two donors. A nearest-neighbor algorithm error-corrected the raw reads and collapsed the reads into unique sequences, merging closely related sequences to remove PCR and sequencing errors. V, D and J gene segments were assigned by aligning CDR3 sequences to IMGT reference sequences. Each retained sequence needed at least a six-nucleotide match to both a V gene segment and a J gene segment. A rearrangement was called productive if the CDR3 had no stop codons and remained in frame with V and J, and every other rearrangement was called non-productive. Following IMGT convention, CDR3 was defined as the stretch from the second conserved V-encoded cysteine up to the conserved J-encoded phenylalanine. Sequences without an unambiguous match to a single V gene segment were excluded from the earlier analysis of a few hundred of the donors. An earlier analysis of almost 600 of the donors classified V segments as functional when productive rearrangements were above 56.7% and as segregating when the standard deviation between donors was above 5%. A statistical classification framework was built for diagnosing cytomegalovirus status from the catalog of TCR beta chain sequences. A later analysis assigned V and J genes by comparing TCR nucleotide sequences with IMGT/GENE-DB human TR gene sequences. Using the TCRdist pipeline, a later analysis assigned CDR3 sequences along with most-parsimonious VDJ recombination scenarios. In a later analysis, every TCR beta chain was defined by the combination of its CDR3 amino acid sequence and its V-gene family, and reads without a unique V-gene family were dropped. A later analysis removed several hundred highly shared, low-generation-probability nucleotide sequences to deal with suspected cross-contamination and a sequencing artifact. In a later analysis, a clonal expansion index for each public chain was calculated from normalized within-repertoire ranks of inferred template counts. In a later analysis, generation probabilities were computed using a VDJ recombination model fitted to out-of-frame rearrangements, and the results were checked against IGoR. A later analysis scored TCR-TCR, TCR-HLA and TCR-CMV co-occurrence with hypergeometric tests, applying a repertoire-size bias correction to TCR pairs. In a later analysis, false discovery rates were estimated by permuting HLA or CMV assignments 20 times. In a later analysis, co-occurring TCRs were grouped using DBSCAN, and TCRdist sequence similarity was added for clustering within HLA-allele-positive subsets. For co-occurrence clustering, repertoires with fewer than 30,000 or more than 120,000 public chains were excluded, along with 4 to 6 repertoires with anomalous nucleotide sharing. TCRdb took this table from immuneACCESS and kept in-frame rearrangements with V and J called. Such tables lack part of the clones; where checked against another copy, unresolved V genes explain under half of the gap, and the rest is unexplained. V and J calls and clone size are copied from that table; D and trimming were computed from the DNA. The table for this sample records just under 60,000 clones. The ten largest clones take up about 4% of the sample.

Broader findings and caveats from the paper: Some IMGT-functional V segments, including TRBV6-2 and TRBV6-3, could not be told apart with the 87-base-pair reads, so those segments were excluded. Because HLA typing was missing for some donors at each locus, association tests included only the typed subset. In a later analysis, the rate of TCR association differed among HLA loci, with DRB1 alleles having the most associated TCRs and HLA-C alleles having the fewest. A further reported finding was that TCR beta sequences accurately predicted the HLA-A and HLA-B alleles for most subjects in the first cohort. When HLA alleles, especially DR and DQ, strongly co-occurred, attributing TCR associations to individual alleles was difficult. In vitro tests confirmed that a few of the cytomegalovirus-associated TCR beta chains recognize cytomegalovirus antigens. A cluster of highly shared sequence variants was judged likely to be a technical artifact of the sequencing pipeline. Cytomegalovirus status was reported to be diagnosed by the classifier with high specificity and sensitivity in both the original and validation cohorts. Most TCR sequences were seen in very few donors, while some public TCRs were found in many individuals. In a later genetic analysis, fewer N-insertions in productive TCRs were reported among donors in an Asian-associated ancestry cluster than the approximately 710-donor mean. A later analysis reported that several top co-occurrence clusters appeared linked to parvovirus B19, influenza, CMV and Epstein-Barr virus. CMV serostatus was the only immune exposure information available for the cohort. In a later genetic analysis, a missense DCLRE1C variant was associated with V-gene and J-gene trimming of TCR beta chains, and the association was replicated in an independent cohort. Correlated functional status among segregating V segments might be attributable to linkage disequilibrium, but an unknown experimental factor could not be ruled out. The authors suggested that the approach could potentially be extended to other disease states and immunological phenotypes. Roughly uniform sequencing depth across donors was assumed in presence/absence analyses, although this assumption may not hold. A total of fewer than 200 TCR beta chains were listed by the study as associated with cytomegalovirus. This cohort had only TCR beta chains sequenced, and the lack of alpha or paired-chain data limited which features could be detected. An earlier analysis of approximately 530 of the donors showed that most TCR beta V segments appeared in productive rearrangements either about 90% or about 30% of the time, which broadly matched IMGT annotations. In a later analysis, HLA-associated TCR beta chains showed more clonal expansion and lower generation probabilities than non-associated chains that were equally common. The earlier analysis of fewer than 750 of the donors excluded roughly 17 rarely observed V segments, including chromosome 9 orphons, because counts were too low. A later analysis found that most CMV-associated TCR beta chains appeared HLA-restricted, with HLA associations seemingly driven largely by CMV exposure. Specific HLA alleles were associated with roughly 16,000 TCR beta sequences at a false discovery rate of 0.05 in a later analysis.

This receptor chain uses TRBV11-2 and TRBJ2-7, with a tentative D gene TRBD2 over 10 matching bases. The source material was PBMCs. The TCR was taken from a male donor in good health and CMV-seronegative. The bases are TGTGCCAGCAGCCCGGACAGGGGATCTCCTAGCGGGGGCTACGAGCAGTACTTC. This is translated as CASSPDRGSPSGGYEQYF.